This T cell receptor beta chain is from a study of vaccination effects on CD4 cells after COVID-19. Antigen-specific CD4+ T cells expanded by the ViraFEST assay with viral peptide pools were then sequenced. Cells that had been cultured for 10 days were the source of isolated CD4+ T cells. Nucleocapsid antibodies were negative in the vaccine recipients, who had never had SARS-CoV-2 infection. Clones were sequenced by immunoSEQ multiplex PCR, and TCRdb holds only the in-frame ones, with some missing. Of about 27,000 clones listed, roughly 74% are singletons. V lost 1 base and J 2 bases, leaving 8 bases between the germline ends. Germline values: CDR1 LGHDT, CDR2 YNNKEL (reference sequence). The CDR3 is 14 amino acids. In regard to this clone: Antigen: not known.

The sequence came from a human donor who received a COVID-19 vaccine. The sequences come from CD4+ T cells from PBMCs cultured with HCoV-NL63 spike peptides, collected before COVID-19 vaccination. The chain links TRBV3-1 (or the pseudogene TRBV3-2) to TRBJ1-2, with a tentative D call TRBD1 (6 bases). The CDR3: CASSQVRGNYGYTF. In DNA form, the CDR3 reads TGTGCCAGCAGCCAAGTCAGGGGAAACTATGGCTACACCTTC.